This TCR beta chain was sequenced during a study of T-cell memory formation after mild COVID-19. As for the study in general: For the most part, TCR clusters were specific to one donor.

One entry per CDR3 protein, called by TCRdb with MiXCR from the 5' RACE reads. The top ten clones hold about 7.5% of a sample with about 560,000 distinct CDR3 sequences, roughly 17% of them seen once. Per germline, CDR1 SGDLS and CDR2 YYNGEE. Unmatched junction bases numbered 9, after V lost 3 bases and J lost 3 bases. The CDR3 is 16 residues long. Sequences were obtained from PBMCs or a T cell subset sorted from them (not recorded which). This chain joins TRBV9 and TRBJ2-1, with TRBD1 matching over 7 bases. The receptor was derived from an adult woman who had mild COVID-19 (a few samples of this study predate the infection). Cell type and time point are not known. DNA for the CDR3: TGTGCCAGCAGCGCTATCACCGGGACAGACTACAATGAGCAGTTCTTC. Protein sequence: CASSAITGTDYNEQFF.